This T cell receptor (beta chain) derives from a study of T cells in Graves' hyperthyroidism and ophthalmopathy. Diagnosis relied on clinical symptoms, serum thyroxine and TRAb, thyroid ultrasound and orbital computed tomography. The PBMCs were taken from approximately 9 ml of fresh peripheral blood. The study's findings and limits: Ophthalmopathy onset followed model prediction by a median roughly 6 months. Ophthalmopathy and stable hyperthyroidism were told apart by a 13 V-J model.

This CDR3 has 17 residues. Germline CDR1 is KGHSH and CDR2 is LQKENI. V was clipped by 2 bases and J by 0 bases, with 14 bases between them. This clonotype was seen ten or more times. Its antigen is not identified. Amplified regions were TCR beta CDR3 sequences from RNA transcripts. TCR CDR3 underwent first-round RT-PCR with the HTBI primer set. MiXCR, run by TCRdb on the multiplex PCR reads, gives a single entry per CDR3 protein. Of around 600,000 distinct CDR3 sequences listed, about 14% are singletons. V is TRBV18 and J is TRBJ1-5, with a weak D call TRBD1 (5 bases). The sample was blood. The receptor's source is a woman aged 50 to 65 with Graves' ophthalmopathy. CDR3 DNA sequence: TGTGCCAGCTCACCAGGGTCAGGGACCGTTAGCAATCAGCCCCAGCATTTT. Its translation: CASSPGSGTVSNQPQHF. The variable domain in full, completed from reference TRBV18 and TRBJ1-5, reads NAGVMQNPRHLVRRRGQEARLRCSPMKGHSHVYWYRQLPEEGLKFMVYLQKENIIDESGMPKERFSAEFPKEGPSILRIQQVVRGDSAAYFCASSPGSGTVSNQPQHFGDGTRLSIL.